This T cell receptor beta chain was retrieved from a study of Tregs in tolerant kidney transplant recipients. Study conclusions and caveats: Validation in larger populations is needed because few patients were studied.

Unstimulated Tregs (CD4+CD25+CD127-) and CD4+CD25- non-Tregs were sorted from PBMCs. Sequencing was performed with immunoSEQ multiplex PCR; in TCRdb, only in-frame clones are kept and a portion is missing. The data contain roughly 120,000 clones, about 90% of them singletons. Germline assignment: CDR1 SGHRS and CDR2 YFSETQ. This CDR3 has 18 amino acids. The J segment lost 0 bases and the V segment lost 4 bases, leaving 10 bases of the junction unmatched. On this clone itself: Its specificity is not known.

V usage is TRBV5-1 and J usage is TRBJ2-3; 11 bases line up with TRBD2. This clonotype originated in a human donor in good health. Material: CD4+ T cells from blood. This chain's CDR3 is CASSPGGLAGGSTDTQYF. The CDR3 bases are TGCGCCAGCAGCCCGGGAGGGCTAGCGGGGGGTAGCACAGATACGCAGTATTTT.